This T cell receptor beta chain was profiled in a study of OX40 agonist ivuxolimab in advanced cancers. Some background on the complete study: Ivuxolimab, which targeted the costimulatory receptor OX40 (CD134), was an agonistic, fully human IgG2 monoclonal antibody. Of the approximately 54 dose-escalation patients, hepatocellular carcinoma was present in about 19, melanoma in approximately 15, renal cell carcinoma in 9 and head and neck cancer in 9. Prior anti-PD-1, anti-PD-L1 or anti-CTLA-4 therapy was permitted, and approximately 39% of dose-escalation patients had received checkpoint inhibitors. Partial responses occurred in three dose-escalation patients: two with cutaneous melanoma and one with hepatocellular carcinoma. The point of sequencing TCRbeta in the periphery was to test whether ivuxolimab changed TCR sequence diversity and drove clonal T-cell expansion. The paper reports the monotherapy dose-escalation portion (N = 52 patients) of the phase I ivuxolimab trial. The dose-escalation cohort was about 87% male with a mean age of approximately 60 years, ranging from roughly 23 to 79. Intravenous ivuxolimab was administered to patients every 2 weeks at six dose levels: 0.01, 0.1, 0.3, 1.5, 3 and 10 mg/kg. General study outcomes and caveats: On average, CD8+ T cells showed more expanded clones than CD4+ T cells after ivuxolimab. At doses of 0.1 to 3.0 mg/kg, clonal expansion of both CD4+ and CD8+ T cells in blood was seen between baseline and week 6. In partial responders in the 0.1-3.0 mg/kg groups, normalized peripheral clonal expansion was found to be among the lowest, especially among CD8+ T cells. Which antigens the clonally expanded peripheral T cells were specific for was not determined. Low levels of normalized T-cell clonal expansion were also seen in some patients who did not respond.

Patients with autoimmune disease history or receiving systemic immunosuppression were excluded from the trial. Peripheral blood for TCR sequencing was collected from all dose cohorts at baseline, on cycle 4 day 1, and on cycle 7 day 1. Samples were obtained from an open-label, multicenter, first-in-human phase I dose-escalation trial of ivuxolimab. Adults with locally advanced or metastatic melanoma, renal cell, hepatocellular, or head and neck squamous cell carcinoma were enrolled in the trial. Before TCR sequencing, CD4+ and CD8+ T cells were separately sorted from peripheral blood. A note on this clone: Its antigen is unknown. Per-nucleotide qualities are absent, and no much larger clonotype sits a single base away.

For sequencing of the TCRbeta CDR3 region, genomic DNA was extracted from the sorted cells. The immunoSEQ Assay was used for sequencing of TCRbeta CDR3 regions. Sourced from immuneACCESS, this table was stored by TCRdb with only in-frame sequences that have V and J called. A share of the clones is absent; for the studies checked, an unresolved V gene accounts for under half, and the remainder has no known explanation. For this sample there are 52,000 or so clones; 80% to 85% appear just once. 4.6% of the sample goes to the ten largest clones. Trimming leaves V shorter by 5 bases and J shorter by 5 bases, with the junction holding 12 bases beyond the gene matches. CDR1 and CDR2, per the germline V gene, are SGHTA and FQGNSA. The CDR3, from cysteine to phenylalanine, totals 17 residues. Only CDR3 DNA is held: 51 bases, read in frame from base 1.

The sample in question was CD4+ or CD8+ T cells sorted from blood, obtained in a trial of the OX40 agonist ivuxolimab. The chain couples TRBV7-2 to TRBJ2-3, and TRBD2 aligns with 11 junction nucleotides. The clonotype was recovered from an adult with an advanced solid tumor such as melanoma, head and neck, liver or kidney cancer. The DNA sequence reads TGTGCCAGCAGCCCAGCCGGTAGCGGGAGGGGGTTAGATACGCAGTATTTT. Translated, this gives CASSPAGSGRGLDTQYF. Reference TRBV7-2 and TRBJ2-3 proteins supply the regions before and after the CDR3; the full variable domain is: GAGVSQSPSNKVTEKGKDVELRCDPISGHTALYWYRQSLGQGLEFLIYFQGNSAPDKSGLPSDRFSAERTGGSVSTLTIQRTQQEDSAVYLCASSPAGSGRGLDTQYFGPGTRLTVL.